The 25 T cell receptor beta chains presented below share a single source sample, sequenced in a study of cytomegalovirus exposure and HLA in healthy donors. Both 60 Vbeta primers and 13 Jbeta primers went into the PCR. The repertoire was sequenced with immunoSEQ multiplex PCR; TCRdb's copy has only in-frame clones and lacks some. The table has under 140,000 clones, approximately 82% seen once; the top ten hold roughly 13%. Sequenced input: PBMCs. The receptors derive from a man aged 30 to 45 in good health and CMV-seropositive.

CDR3 amino acids: CASSYDFGDRESAQHF. The CDR3 nucleotides read TGTGCCAGCAGTTACGATTTCGGAGACAGAGAATCAGCCCAGCATTTT. The V and J genes are TRBV6-6 and TRBJ1-5; D might be TRBD1 (5 bases). The CDR3 length is 16 residues. Deletions cut 2 bases from V and 11 bases from J, with 22 bases between. CDR1 MNHNY and CDR2 SVGAGI come from the germline V gene (reference sequence).

This chain uses TRBV18 with TRBJ2-7; D remains unclear. The germline V gene encodes CDR1 KGHSH and CDR2 LQKENI. The CDR3 covers 13 residues. The V gene lost 2 bases and the J gene lost 0 bases, with 5 bases spanning the gap. The CDR3 sequence is CASSPESSYEQYF. The CDR3 DNA sequence: TGTGCCAGCTCACCAGAGAGCTCCTACGAGCAGTACTTC.

This clone was counted a single time. The rearrangement joins TRBV9 to TRBJ1-1; TRBD1 agrees at 9 bases. The length of the CDR3 is 15 residues. The germline gives CDR1 SGDLS, CDR2 YYNGEE. V shed 0 bases, J shed 5 bases, and the junction held 5 bases outside the gene matches. The CDR3 spells CASSVDGTGNTEAFF. The CDR3 region has the DNA TGTGCCAGCAGCGTAGATGGGACAGGGAATACTGAAGCTTTCTTT. Supplemented by reference TRBV9 and TRBJ1-1, the full variable domain reads DSGVTQTPKHLITATGQRVTLRCSPRSGDLSVYWYQQSLDQGLQFLIQYYNGEERAKGNILERFSAQQFPDLHSELNLSSLELGDSALYFCASSVDGTGNTEAFFGQGTRLTVV.

This clone has a single count. This sequence joins TRBV5-1 and TRBJ2-5; TRBD1 is a possible D gene (6 bases). V was trimmed by 4 bases and J by 5 bases, leaving 9 bases between them. The CDR3 contains 12 residues. Germline-derived CDR1 and CDR2 are SGHRS and YFSETQ. The CDR3 coding sequence is TGCGCCAGCAGCAGGGGGTGGGAGACCCAGTACTTC. Its translation: CASSRGWETQYF.

This clone showed up just once. The chain carries TRBV28 and TRBJ1-5; D gene uncertain. The CDR3 is made up of 16 amino acids. V lost 4 bases, J lost 0 bases, and 13 bases lay in between. The germline V gene has CDR1 MDHEN and CDR2 SYDVKM. This CDR3 reads CASSSKPGNSNQPQHF. As DNA, the CDR3 is TGTGCCAGCAGTTCCAAGCCGGGGAATAGCAATCAGCCCCAGCATTTT.

There are a few counts of this clone. The chain couples TRBV30 to TRBJ2-2; 13 nucleotides agree with TRBD2. The CDR3 contains 18 residues. The germline gives CDR1 GTSNPN, CDR2 SVGIG (reference sequence). V lost 2 bases to trimming and J lost 3 bases; unmatched junction nucleotides: 9. The CDR3 loop reads CAWSRTSGGAVYTGELFF. CDR3 DNA: TGTGCCTGGAGTCGAACTAGCGGGGGGGCTGTGTACACCGGGGAGCTGTTTTTT. Full variable domain (remainder filled in from reference TRBV30 and TRBJ2-2): SQTIHQWPATLVQPVGSPLSLECTVEGTSNPNLYWYRQAAGRGLQLLFYSVGIGQISSEVPQNLSASRPQDRQFILSSKKLLLSDSGFYLCAWSRTSGGAVYTGELFFGEGSRLTVL.

The rearrangement uses TRBV6-5 and TRBJ2-1; 10 nucleotides agree with TRBD1. Germline values: CDR1 MNHEY, CDR2 SVGAGI. This CDR3 comprises 16 residues. The junction had 10 bases not matched to a gene; V was cut back by 3 bases and J by 8 bases. The CDR3 protein is CASSYSPGQGIDEQFF. The CDR3 DNA reads TGTGCCAGCAGTTATTCGCCGGGACAGGGGATCGATGAGCAGTTCTTC.

The chain links TRBV18 to TRBJ2-3, with a possible D match to TRBD1 (6 bases). The germline V and J ends were trimmed by 2 bases and 2 bases, with 8 bases remaining between them. Germline-derived CDR1 and CDR2 are KGHSH and LQKENI. The CDR3 extends over 14 amino acids. CDR3 coding DNA: TGTGCCAGCTCACCAACAGGGATCACAGATACGCAGTATTTT. Translated: CASSPTGITDTQYF.

There are a few counts of this clone. The chain combines TRBV5-8 with TRBJ2-7; D is unclear. This CDR3 has 11 amino acids. Trimming took 4 bases from V and 4 from J, leaving 6 bases between them. Germline values: CDR1 SGHTS, CDR2 YDEGEE. The CDR3 is CASSIIYEQYF. CDR3 coding DNA: TGTGCCAGCAGCATCATTTACGAGCAGTACTTC.

This clone was seen a single time. The chain combines TRBV7-2 with TRBJ2-2; 7 nucleotides line up with TRBD1. The CDR3 has 16 amino acids. Germline V CDR1 and CDR2: SGHTA, FQGNSA. Germline trimming cut 2 bases from V and 1 base from J; bases unmatched to any gene: 4. As DNA, the CDR3 is TGTGCCAGCAGCTTAATCGGGACAGTGAACACCGGGGAGCTGTTTTTT. This sequence encodes CASSLIGTVNTGELFF.

This chain joins TRBV6-6 and TRBJ2-7; TRBD1 matches at 9 bases. The CDR3 has 15 residues. V lost 7 bases, J lost 4 bases, and 11 bases stayed unmatched. The germline CDR1 and CDR2 sequences are MNHNY and SVGAGI (reference sequence). CDR3 region: CASTSSQGALYEQYF. The CDR3 nucleotides are TGTGCCAGCACCTCATCACAGGGGGCACTATACGAGCAGTACTTC.

The genes are TRBV29-1 and TRBJ2-3, with 8 bases matching TRBD1. This CDR3 has 15 amino acids. V lost 2 bases to trimming and J lost 6 bases; unmatched junction nucleotides: 10. Germline CDR1 reads SQVTM; CDR2 reads ANQGSEA. CDR3 loop: CSVETAGGVRDTQYF. CDR3 in DNA: TGCAGCGTTGAAACGGCAGGGGGCGTCCGGGATACGCAGTATTTT.

The chain uses TRBV28 and TRBJ1-1, with 8 bases matching TRBD1. The germline gives CDR1 MDHEN, CDR2 SYDVKM. Trimming removed 5 bases from V and 4 bases from J; junction bases left unmatched: 6. The CDR3 consists of 14 residues. The CDR3 here is CASSTRGPGTEAFF. In nucleotides, the CDR3 is TGTGCCAGCAGTACCAGGGGGCCCGGCACTGAAGCTTTCTTT.

The V and J genes are TRBV27 and TRBJ2-2; D ambiguous. The CDR3 length is 12 residues. Germline-derived CDR1 and CDR2 are MNHEY and SMNVEV (reference sequence). Deletions cut 6 bases from V and 6 bases from J, with 8 bases between. The CDR3 here is CASSQIPGELFF. DNA of the CDR3: TGTGCCAGCAGCCAGATCCCCGGGGAGCTGTTTTTT.

This chain links TRBV28 with TRBJ2-7; 9 bases match TRBD1. The trim removed 4 bases at V and 3 bases at J, leaving 4 bases unmatched. CDR1 and CDR2 from the germline V gene are MDHEN and SYDVKM. The CDR3 covers 14 residues. The CDR3 region has the DNA TGTGCCAGCAGTTCCGGGGACAGGGACTACGAGCAGTACTTC. It is translated as CASSSGDRDYEQYF.

The chain couples TRBV9 to TRBJ1-1, with D possibly matching TRBD1 (5 bases). Trimming shortened V by 0 bases and J by 8 bases, and 17 bases separated the two germline ends. Germline-derived CDR1 and CDR2 are SGDLS and YYNGEE. The CDR3 extends over 15 amino acids. The DNA of the CDR3 is TGTGCCAGCAGCGTAGGTGGGGCCGGAGGGCACGAAGCTTTCTTT. Encoded protein: CASSVGGAGGHEAFF.

This clone was detected once. The gene calls are TRBV27 and TRBJ2-7; 7 bases agree with TRBD1. V shed 2 bases and J 7 bases; nucleotides not matched to a gene: 5. CDR1 is MNHEY, CDR2 SMNVEV, per germline (reference sequence). The CDR3 is made up of 13 amino acids. The CDR3 spells CASSLRQGSEQYF. As DNA, the CDR3 is TGTGCCAGCAGTTTACGACAGGGTAGTGAGCAGTACTTC.

This clone is a singleton in its sample. The chain uses TRBV5-5 and TRBJ2-7, with D possibly being TRBD2 (6 bases). Deletions cut 5 bases from V and 0 bases from J, with 18 bases between. CDR3 length: 16 residues. Per germline, CDR1 SGHKS and CDR2 YYEKEE (reference sequence). CDR3 sequence reads: CASRYGRGGSSYEQYF. The CDR3, as DNA: TGTGCCAGCAGATACGGGCGGGGAGGAAGCTCCTACGAGCAGTACTTC.

The gene calls are TRBV2 and TRBJ2-7; TRBD2 might be the D (5 bases). This CDR3 region has 14 residues. The V and J ends lost 6 bases and 3 bases respectively, with 15 bases between them. Germline CDR1 SNHLY, CDR2 FYNNEI. The CDR3 spells CASSPALGGYEQYF. The CDR3 DNA is TGTGCCAGCAGCCCCGCCCTCGGAGGCTACGAGCAGTACTTC.

Worth noting for this clone: The sample carries other DNA sequences with the same CDR3. The gene calls are TRBV28 and TRBJ1-2; 7 bases are shared with TRBD1. CDR3 length equals 13 residues. The germline gives CDR1 MDHEN, CDR2 SYDVKM. After removal of 6 bases from V and 4 bases from J, the junction contained 5 bases not matched to a gene. CDR3 sequence: CASSPGQSYGYTF. The CDR3 DNA follows: TGTGCCAGCAGCCCGGGACAGTCCTATGGCTACACCTTC.

The rearrangement links TRBV6-1 to TRBJ2-2, with D tentatively TRBD1 (6 bases). Trimming removed 3 bases at V and 4 bases at J, with 12 bases between. The CDR3 contains 15 residues. Germline V lookup: CDR1 MNHNS, CDR2 SASEGT. CDR3 sequence: CASSDGTTLTGELFF. The CDR3 nucleotides read TGTGCCAGCAGTGACGGGACAACACTCACCGGGGAGCTGTTTTTT.

The rearrangement joins TRBV5-4 to TRBJ2-7; 7 nucleotides align to TRBD2. Germline V gene data show CDR1 as SGHNT and CDR2 as YYREEE (reference sequence). The CDR3 sequence is 17 residues long. V was pared by 3 bases and J by 1 base, with 13 bases of the junction left unmatched. The CDR3 bases are TGTGCCAGCAGCTCAACCCTAGGCAGCGGGGTGTCCTACGAGCAGTACTTC. The encoded protein is CASSSTLGSGVSYEQYF.

This clone was counted a few times. The chain uses TRBV28 and TRBJ2-6; TRBD1 agrees at 10 bases. The CDR3 contains 19 residues. Trimming removed 6 bases from V and 2 bases from J; junction bases left unmatched: 13. CDR1 MDHEN and CDR2 SYDVKM come from the germline V gene. As DNA, the CDR3 is TGTGCCAGCAGCGTGACCCGACAGGGGGCGTTGACTGGGGCCAACGTCCTGACTTTC. Protein: CASSVTRQGALTGANVLTF. The whole variable domain, remainder taken from reference TRBV28 and TRBJ2-6, is DVKVTQSSRYLVKRTGEKVFLECVQDMDHENMFWYRQDPGLGLRLIYFSYDVKMKEKGDIPEGYSVSREKKERFSLILESASTNQTSMYLCASSVTRQGALTGANVLTFGAGSRLTVL.

The chain couples TRBV2 to TRBJ1-5; 7 nucleotides align to TRBD1. This CDR3 region has 19 residues. In germline, CDR1 is SNHLY, CDR2 FYNNEI. Trimming took 3 bases from V and 7 from J; bases not matched to a gene: 21. CDR3 nucleotide sequence: TGTGCCAGCAGTGAGTATTCAGTAGCGAACAGGGGCAGGCTCCAGCCCCAGCATTTT. The encoded protein is CASSEYSVANRGRLQPQHF.

This chain links TRBV2 with TRBJ1-3; TRBD1 might be the D (6 bases). Germline loops: CDR1 SNHLY, CDR2 FYNNEI. The CDR3 is 13 amino acids. V was clipped by 6 bases and J by 7 bases, with 13 bases between them. The CDR3 spells CASRRQDGNTIYF. For the CDR3, the DNA is TGTGCCAGCAGGCGACAGGACGGGAACACCATATATTTT. Using reference TRBV2 and TRBJ1-3 for the parts outside the CDR3, the full variable domain is EPEVTQTPSHQVTQMGQEVILRCVPISNHLYFYWYRQILGQKVEFLVSFYNNEISEKSEIFDDQFSVERPDGSNFTLKIRSTKLEDSAMYFCASRRQDGNTIYFGEGSWLTVV.